Only a few counts were recorded for the clone carrying this T cell receptor (beta chain). The sample comes from a study of blood T cell repertoires in COVID-19. Study overall: The samples span acute and convalescent COVID-19 from the United States, Italy and Spain. Sources were T cells, B-cell-depleted T cells, or PBMCs; the material itself was cDNA or gDNA.

In the source study's methods: Amplification of reference gene primers provided the estimated nucleated cell counts. Data came from immunoSEQ multiplex PCR; TCRdb stores just in-frame clones and leaves some out. The V and J calls and the clone size are those of that table, but D and trimming were determined from the DNA. The data show about 200,000 clones, with around four fifths seen just once and approximately 6.9% held by the top ten. The V gene's germline CDR1 is MGHDK and CDR2 SYGVNS. There are 15 residues in the CDR3. V lost 2 bases, J lost 7 bases, and 8 bases stayed unmatched. The sequence came from a human donor with acute or convalescent COVID-19. The donor label of this sample is uncertain. The chain combines TRBV25-1 with TRBJ2-1; 7 nucleotides agree with TRBD2. Sequencing input: peripheral blood. In DNA, the CDR3 is TGTGCCAGCAGTGAACCGGGACTAAGGGTAAATGAGCAGTTCTTC. This gives the protein CASSEPGLRVNEQFF.